This T cell receptor beta chain is drawn from a study of cytomegalovirus exposure and HLA in healthy donors. Use of 60 Vbeta and 13 Jbeta primers characterized the PCR. TCRdb's copy holds only in-frame clones and misses some; the assay was immunoSEQ multiplex PCR. The sample has some 130,000 clones, more than 65% seen once. Study observations and caveats: Some TCR beta chains (more than 150 of them) were listed as cytomegalovirus-associated.

This clone was counted only a few times. Its target is unknown. With 4 bases removed from V and 5 bases from J, the gap between germline ends came to 20 bases. The CDR3 spans 16 residues. Germline assignment: CDR1 PRHDT and CDR2 FYEKMQ (reference sequence). The clonotype originates from a woman in her sixties in good health and CMV-seropositive. The gene calls are TRBV13 and TRBJ1-2; a weak D match, TRBD1 (6 bases). Sequencing input: PBMCs. CDR3 in DNA: TGTGCCAGCAGCTCCACGGGTCAGGGGATAATTTATGGCTACACCTTC. Amino acids: CASSSTGQGIIYGYTF.